Shown below are 24 T cell receptor beta chains from a single sample sequenced in a study of blood T cell repertoires in COVID-19. Sequencing used immunoSEQ multiplex PCR; TCRdb keeps in-frame clones, though not all of them. The sample lists about 200,000 clones; 65% to 85% were seen once. Sample: peripheral blood. The receptors shown here come from a human donor in a cohort sampled during active COVID-19.

This clone was observed a handful of times. The chain links TRBV2 to TRBJ1-4; TRBD1 is a possible D gene (6 bases). Germline CDR1 and CDR2: SNHLY and FYNNEI. The CDR3 contains 12 residues. V lost 8 bases to trimming and J lost 14 bases, with 18 bases between them. DNA of the CDR3: TGTGCCAGCTCCTTAGATCAGGGGCTTCTGTTTTTT. Amino acids: CASSLDQGLLFF.

CDR3 region: CASTPPDRARGDTIYF. DNA of the CDR3: TGTGCCAGTACCCCCCCCGACCGCGCACGGGGGGACACCATATATTTT. This chain connects TRBV19 to TRBJ1-3, with D possibly being TRBD1 (5 bases). Germline values: CDR1 LNHDA, CDR2 SQIVND (reference sequence). V was pared by 7 bases and J by 8 bases, with 24 bases between. The CDR3 covers 16 residues. Looking up the rest from reference TRBV19 and TRBJ1-3 gives the full variable domain: DGGITQSPKYLFRKEGQNVTLSCEQNLNHDAMYWYRQDPGQGLRLIYYSQIVNDFQKGDIAEGYSVSREKKESFPLTVTSAQKNPTAFYLCASTPPDRARGDTIYFGEGSWLTVV.

CDR3 DNA sequence: TGTGCCAGCAGCCAAGGTTGGAGCTCCTATAATTCACCCCTCCACTTT. Protein: CASSQGWSSYNSPLHF. V gene TRBV3-1 (or the pseudogene TRBV3-2) combines with J gene TRBJ1-6; D not resolved. Trimming left V 1 base short and J 0 bases short, with 7 bases between. In germline, CDR1 is LGHDT, CDR2 YNNKEL (reference sequence). This CDR3 is built from 16 residues.

This clone has only a few counts. The V call is TRBV9, the J call TRBJ1-2; 8 nucleotides match TRBD1. CDR1 and CDR2 (germline): SGDLS, YYNGEE. This CDR3 has 14 amino acids. V was pared by 0 bases and J by 4 bases, with 2 bases of the junction left unmatched. CDR3 sequence reads: CASSVAGQAYGYTF. The CDR3 DNA sequence: TGTGCCAGCAGCGTAGCGGGACAGGCCTATGGCTACACCTTC.

The J gene is TRBJ1-6, the V gene TRBV6-5; maybe TRBD1 (6 bases). Trimming stripped 5 bases from V and 6 bases from J, with 14 bases between. Germline values: CDR1 MNHEY, CDR2 SVGAGI. This CDR3 is 15 amino acids long. CDR3 amino acids: CASSTKQGTNSPLHF. As DNA, the CDR3 is TGTGCCAGCAGTACCAAACAGGGAACTAATTCACCCCTCCACTTT.

This clone was counted a single time. This rearrangement joins TRBV28 to TRBJ1-4; 11 positions agree with TRBD1. Germline lookup yields CDR1 MDHEN and CDR2 SYDVKM. The ends lost 4 bases at V and 7 bases at J; junction bases unmatched: 14. The CDR3 runs 18 residues. CDR3: CASSSGQGVGRGGEKLFF. Written as DNA, the CDR3 is TGTGCCAGCAGTTCGGGACAGGGGGTTGGGAGGGGAGGTGAAAAACTGTTTTTT. The full variable domain, completed using reference TRBV28 and TRBJ1-4, is DVKVTQSSRYLVKRTGEKVFLECVQDMDHENMFWYRQDPGLGLRLIYFSYDVKMKEKGDIPEGYSVSREKKERFSLILESASTNQTSMYLCASSSGQGVGRGGEKLFFGSGTQLSVL.

This clone was counted only a few times. The J gene is TRBJ1-2, the V gene TRBV24-1, with no clear D. With 5 bases removed from V and 3 bases from J, the gap between germline ends came to 3 bases. Germline-derived CDR1 and CDR2 are KGHDR and SFDVKD. The CDR3 loop spans 11 amino acids. The DNA for the CDR3 is TGTGCCACCAGTGCCGACTATGGCTACACCTTC. Protein sequence: CATSADYGYTF.

This chain links TRBV30 with TRBJ2-5, with 7 bases matching TRBD2. J was trimmed by 0 bases and V by 2 bases; bases with no gene match: 9. Germline assignment: CDR1 GTSNPN and CDR2 SVGIG (reference sequence). CDR3 size: 16 residues. CDR3: CAWSQGLGGYQETQYF. The CDR3 coding sequence is TGTGCCTGGAGTCAGGGCTTGGGGGGGTACCAAGAGACCCAGTACTTC.

V gene TRBV10-1 combines with J gene TRBJ2-7, with D perhaps matching TRBD1 (5 bases). Trimming took 8 bases from V and 0 from J, leaving 8 bases between them. In germline, CDR1 is WNHNN, CDR2 SYGVQD (reference sequence). The CDR3 runs 12 residues. In DNA form, the CDR3 reads TGCGCCAGCGGGGCTAGCTCCTACGAGCAGTACTTC. Translation gives CASGASSYEQYF.

The genes are TRBV5-6 and TRBJ1-6; no reliable D call. Between the trimmed V and J ends, which lost 0 bases and 14 bases, there was a span of 15 bases. Germline CDR1 is SGHDT and CDR2 is YYEEEE. This CDR3 has 14 amino acids. The DNA of the CDR3 is TGTGCCAGCAGCTTGGGGGCCAGGAGGTGGGCCCTCCACTTT. Its translation: CASSLGARRWALHF.

The genes are TRBV30 and TRBJ1-1; TRBD1 agrees at 7 bases. CDR3 length: 14 amino acids. V lost 0 bases to trimming and J lost 8 bases; unmatched junction nucleotides: 9. Germline loops: CDR1 GTSNPN, CDR2 SVGIG (reference sequence). The CDR3 sequence: CAWSVMAGRGEAFF. DNA for the CDR3: TGTGCCTGGAGTGTGATGGCCGGCAGGGGGGAAGCTTTCTTT.

The V gene is TRBV10-2, the J gene TRBJ2-7, with 10 bases lining up with TRBD2. V lost 3 bases and J lost 7; bases outside the gene matches: 15. This CDR3 is 17 amino acids long. Germline V lookup: CDR1 WSHSY, CDR2 SAAADI. CDR3 coding DNA: TGCGCCAGCAGTGATCCGAGGGCTAGCGGGAGCCTTTCAGAGCAGTACTTC. This sequence encodes CASSDPRASGSLSEQYF.

The chain joins TRBV9 to TRBJ2-7; 10 bases are shared with TRBD2. This CDR3 comprises 16 residues. CDR1 and CDR2 from the germline V gene are SGDLS and YYNGEE. J gave up 6 bases and V 0 bases, and 9 bases lay outside the gene matches. This chain's CDR3 is CASSVDPSGSSSEQYF. DNA of the CDR3: TGTGCCAGCAGCGTAGACCCTAGCGGGAGTTCAAGCGAGCAGTACTTC.

The V call is TRBV7-8, the J call TRBJ2-1; D is unclear. The CDR3 has 13 amino acids. Trimming took 5 bases from V and 0 from J, leaving 5 bases between them. From germline, CDR1 is SGHVS and CDR2 FQNEAQ. CDR3: CASSTDSYNEQFF. CDR3 nucleotides: TGTGCCAGCAGCACAGACTCCTACAATGAGCAGTTCTTC.

This chain joins TRBV3-1 (or the pseudogene TRBV3-2) and TRBJ1-2; D gene ambiguous. CDR3 length equals 13 residues. Germline V gene lookup returns CDR1 LGHDT and CDR2 YNNKEL (reference sequence). V was shortened by 1 base and J by 4 bases, with 7 bases between the two germline ends. The CDR3: CASSQVSSYGYTF. CDR3 coding DNA: TGTGCCAGCAGCCAAGTTTCCAGCTATGGCTACACCTTC.

This clone was seen a single time. The chain carries TRBV5-4 and TRBJ2-7; TRBD1 matches 8 bases. Trimming took 5 bases from V and 4 from J; bases not matched to a gene: 11. The CDR3 sequence is 15 residues long. Germline V gene data show CDR1 as SGHNT and CDR2 as YYREEE (reference sequence). The CDR3 sequence is CASSRPGQVGYEQYF. CDR3 in DNA: TGTGCCAGCAGTCGCCCGGGACAGGTTGGGTACGAGCAGTACTTC.

V gene TRBV19 combines with J gene TRBJ1-1; D is perhaps TRBD1 (6 bases). Trimming stripped 7 bases from V and 1 base from J, with 16 bases between. The germline CDR1 and CDR2 sequences are LNHDA and SQIVND (reference sequence). The CDR3 runs to 15 residues. CDR3 DNA sequence: TGTGCCAGTATTCCCTTAGGACAGACGAACACTGAAGCTTTCTTT. Protein: CASIPLGQTNTEAFF.

This clone occurred a few times. The rearrangement joins TRBV5-1 to TRBJ1-1, with D unclear. The CDR3 is made up of 15 amino acids. The V gene's germline CDR1 is SGHRS and CDR2 YFSETQ. V gave up 0 bases and J gave up 2 bases, with 11 bases separating them. The CDR3 region has the DNA TGCGCCAGCAGCTTGGCTCCCGGGGAAAACACTGAAGCTTTCTTT. Residues: CASSLAPGENTEAFF.

The chain has TRBV6-5 and TRBJ2-7; no clear D. V was cut by 2 bases and J by 5 bases, with 4 bases left in between. The CDR3 loop spans 11 amino acids. Germline-derived CDR1 and CDR2 are MNHEY and SVGAGI. The CDR3 DNA reads TGTGCCAGCAGTTACGTAGACGAGCAGTACTTC. Protein sequence: CASSYVDEQYF.

This rearrangement joins TRBV6-4 to TRBJ2-5; 8 bases are a match to TRBD2. CDR1 is MRHNA, CDR2 SNTAGT, per germline. CDR3 length equals 18 residues. With 10 bases clipped from V and 5 bases from J, the junction kept 24 bases outside the gene matches. The CDR3 bases are TGTGCCAACATGCGCGGGACTAGTAATCGTTGGGAGGCGGAGACCCAGTACTTC. Protein product: CANMRGTSNRWEAETQYF.

This clone was observed a handful of times. This sequence joins TRBV6-5 and TRBJ1-1; 9 positions match TRBD1. Germline trimming cut 6 bases from V and 5 bases from J; bases unmatched to any gene: 7. Germline V CDR1 and CDR2: MNHEY, SVGAGI. The CDR3 is 14 residues long. The CDR3 DNA sequence: TGTGCCAGCAGACGTACAGGGGGCGGGACTGAAGCTTTCTTT. It is translated as CASRRTGGGTEAFF.

The rearrangement links TRBV7-2 to TRBJ1-2; D gene ambiguous. V gave up 1 base and J gave up 1 base, with 10 bases separating them. Germline lookup yields CDR1 SGHTA and CDR2 FQGNSA. The CDR3 is 15 residues long. The CDR3 protein is CASSLVIEDNYGYTF. The CDR3 nucleotides read TGTGCCAGCAGCTTAGTGATAGAAGATAACTATGGCTACACCTTC.

This clone was seen once. The V call is TRBV7-2, the J call TRBJ2-7; 9 bases are shared with TRBD1. CDR1 and CDR2 from the germline V gene are SGHTA and FQGNSA. The CDR3 is 14 amino acids. V lost 6 bases and J lost 0; bases outside the gene matches: 3. The CDR3 DNA sequence: TGTGCCAGCAGGATGGACAGGGGCTCCTACGAGCAGTACTTC. Translated: CASRMDRGSYEQYF.

V and J are TRBV28 and TRBJ2-7; a weak D match, TRBD1 (6 bases). The CDR3 runs to 13 residues. Germline assignment: CDR1 MDHEN and CDR2 SYDVKM. Trimming took 10 bases from V and 3 from J, leaving 16 bases between them. CDR3 residues: CATQVGGDYEQYF. The DNA of the CDR3 is TGTGCCACCCAGGTAGGGGGAGACTACGAGCAGTACTTC.